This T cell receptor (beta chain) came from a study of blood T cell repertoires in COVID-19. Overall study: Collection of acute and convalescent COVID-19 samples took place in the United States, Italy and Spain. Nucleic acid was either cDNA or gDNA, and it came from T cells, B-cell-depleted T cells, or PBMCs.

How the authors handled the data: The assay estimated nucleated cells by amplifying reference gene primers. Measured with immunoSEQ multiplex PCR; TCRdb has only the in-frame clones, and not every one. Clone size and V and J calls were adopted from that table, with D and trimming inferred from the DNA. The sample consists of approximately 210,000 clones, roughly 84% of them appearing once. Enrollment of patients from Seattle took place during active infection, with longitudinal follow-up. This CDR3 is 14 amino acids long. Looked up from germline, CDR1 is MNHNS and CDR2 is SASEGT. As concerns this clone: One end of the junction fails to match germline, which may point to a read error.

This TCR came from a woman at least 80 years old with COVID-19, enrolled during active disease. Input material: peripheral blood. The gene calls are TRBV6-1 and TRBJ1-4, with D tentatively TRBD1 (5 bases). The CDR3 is CASIERQKTEKLFF. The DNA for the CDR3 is TGTGCCAGCATTGAACGACAGAAGACAGAAAAACTGTTTTTT.